This T cell receptor beta chain was recovered during a study of cytomegalovirus exposure and HLA in healthy donors. A multiplex PCR was run with 60 Vbeta primers and 13 Jbeta primers. Some clones are missing from TCRdb's copy, which holds only in-frame ones; the method was immunoSEQ multiplex PCR. In all, the sample yields around 64,000 clones. V shed 6 bases and J 0 bases; nucleotides not matched to a gene: 2. Per the germline V gene, CDR1 is MNHEY and CDR2 is SVGAGI. The CDR3 has 14 residues. Sequenced: PBMCs. This chain links TRBV6-5 with TRBJ1-3; 7 nucleotides agree with TRBD1. The clonotype was recovered from a female donor in good health and CMV-seropositive. The CDR3 loop is CASSTGDSGNTIYF. The CDR3 DNA sequence: TGTGCCAGCAGCACAGGGGACTCTGGAAACACCATATATTTT.